This TCR beta chain was identified in a study of T cells in Graves' hyperthyroidism and ophthalmopathy. Study-wide points: The blood repertoire included most of the expanded thyroid clonotypes above 0.001.

CDR3 length equals 15 residues. The germline V gene encodes CDR1 MGHDK and CDR2 SYGVNS. The J segment lost 5 bases and the V segment lost 4 bases, leaving 4 bases of the junction unmatched. Calling Graves' hyperthyroidism stable meant ophthalmopathy did not progress within 18 months. A remark on this clonotype: Its matching antigen is unknown.

Amplification of TCR beta CDR3 regions used RNA as the template. When the TCR CDR3 underwent first-round RT-PCR, the HTBI primer set was used. TCRdb analysed the multiplex PCR reads with MiXCR anew, one entry per CDR3 protein. The top ten hold around 7.7% of the sample, which has approximately 500,000 distinct CDR3 sequences, about 43% seen once. The receptor comes from a woman aged 18-35 years with Graves' hyperthyroidism. Sample: peripheral blood or thyroid tissue (not recorded which). The V call is TRBV25-1, the J call TRBJ1-4; 10 positions agree with TRBD1. The CDR3 region is CASSARTGGNEKLFF. CDR3 DNA: TGTGCCAGCAGTGCTAGGACAGGGGGGAATGAAAAACTGTTTTTT.